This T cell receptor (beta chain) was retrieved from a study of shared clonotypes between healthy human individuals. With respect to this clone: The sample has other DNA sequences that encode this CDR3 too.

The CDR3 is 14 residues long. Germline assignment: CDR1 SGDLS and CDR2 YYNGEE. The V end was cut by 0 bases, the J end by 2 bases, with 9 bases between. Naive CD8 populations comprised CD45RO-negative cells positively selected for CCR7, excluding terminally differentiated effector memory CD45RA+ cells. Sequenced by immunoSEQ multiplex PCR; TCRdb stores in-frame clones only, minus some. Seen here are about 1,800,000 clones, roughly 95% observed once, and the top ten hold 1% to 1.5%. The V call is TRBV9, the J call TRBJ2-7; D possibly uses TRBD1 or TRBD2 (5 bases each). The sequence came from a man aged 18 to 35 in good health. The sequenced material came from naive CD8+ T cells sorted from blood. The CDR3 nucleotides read TGTGCCAGCAGCGTAGCTGGGGGAACCTACGAGCAGTACTTC. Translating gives CASSVAGGTYEQYF.